Below, one T cell receptor beta chain is given with its context. Its specific antigen is unknown. Nothing much larger sits one base from this clone, and base qualities are not available. The germline V gene (reference sequence) specifies SGHNT as CDR1 and YYREEE as CDR2. The trim is 4 bases for V and 5 bases for J, with a gap of 16 bases between the germline ends. The CDR3 starts with the cysteine, ends with the phenylalanine, and has 15 residues. Only the CDR3 region is kept as DNA, spanning 45 bases read in frame from base 1. Sequencing was carried out with an Illumina HiSeq 1500. Through fastp at Q25 and MiXCR, TCRdb rebuilt clones from the public reads, retaining in-frame beta chains. Rows matching on CDR3 protein sequence are summarized as one entry with the most common DNA and genes. For this sample there are around 530,000 distinct CDR3 sequences; 15% to 20% appear just once. 20% to 30% of the sample rests with the top ten.

The data belong to a study of T cell repertoires in cytomegalovirus infection (dated 2019 in TCRdb). With respect to the entire study: Donor HLA type was relevant to the analysis, as public TCR beta signatures indicated carriage of CMV infection together with the matching HLA type. The study at large found these results: Carriers of CMV infection plus the relevant HLA type were discriminated by the cumulative frequency of public TCR beta family members in the study cohort and in an independent roughly 340-donor cohort. The ex vivo response was dominated by HLA-C-restricted CMV-specific TCR beta clonotypes, which also provided the single most frequent clonotype in two of eight donors.

The receptor's source is a human donor in good health (CMV status not recorded). Some clones in this sample may be carry-over from other donors' samples. Here the chain combines TRBV5-4 and TRBJ2-1, with the D call perhaps TRBD1 or TRBD2, as 6 bases match in each case. The specimen was CD8+ T cells from PBMCs. The CDR3 corresponds to CASSVQGGSDNEQFF. The bases read TGTGCCAGCAGCGTACAGGGAGGCAGCGACAATGAGCAGTTCTTC.